This TCR beta chain is drawn from a study of Ad26.COV2.S vaccination and SARS-CoV-2 variants. Treatment meaning: roughly 18 received Ad26.COV2.S at low or high dose, single or two shots; about 5 received placebo; per-sample allocation not given. All samples were drawn on day 63, counting from the first vaccine or placebo injection. Within Boston, the person who donated was an adult of 18-55 years. Germline CDR1 and CDR2: SGHRS and YFSETQ. This CDR3 contains 15 residues. V gave up 4 bases and J gave up 0 bases, with 10 bases separating them. Assay: immunoSEQ multiplex PCR; the TCRdb copy retains only in-frame clones and omits some. The repertoire has more than 300,000 clones, 86% of them found once; the top ten carry roughly 10%.

Sequenced here: peripheral blood, sampled in a trial of Ad26.COV2.S vaccine versus placebo. This receptor was obtained from a person aged 18-60 years who received the Ad26.COV2.S COVID-19 vaccine or a placebo. The chain employs TRBV5-1 and TRBJ2-2; weak D call: TRBD1 (6 bases). The CDR3 region is CASSEQGANTGELFF. CDR3 sequence (DNA): TGCGCCAGCAGCGAACAGGGCGCGAACACCGGGGAGCTGTTTTTT.